This TCR beta chain was captured in a study of T cells after yellow fever vaccination. In this sample, this clonotype turned up a few times. The CDR3 is made up of 14 amino acids. V was trimmed by 10 bases and J by 0 bases, leaving 15 bases between them. The V gene's germline CDR1 is SGHTA and CDR2 FQGNSA. TCRdb reanalysed the 5' RACE reads using MiXCR and keeps one entry per CDR3 protein. The table lists hundreds of thousands of distinct CDR3 sequences, around 21% of them singletons. The TCR originated in a man aged 25-45 years who received the YFV17D yellow fever vaccine. The rearrangement links TRBV7-2 to TRBJ2-5, with D hard to call. Sequences were derived from PBMCs, sampled 15 days after the yellow fever booster vaccination. CDR3 residues: CATQKAGYQETQYF. CDR3 DNA: TGTGCCACTCAGAAGGCTGGCTACCAAGAGACCCAGTACTTC.